This is a list of T cell receptor beta chains from one sample in a study of neurological immune-mediated disorders. TCRdb independently ran MiXCR on the 5' RACE reads; one entry per CDR3 protein. This table has about 95,000 distinct CDR3 sequences, 3% to 4% appearing once. The specimen was PBMCs. The receptors derive from a young woman with multiple sclerosis. The conserved cysteine and the conserved F or W are not part of the CDR3 here. The order of the fields is V gene, CDR3 length, J gene, CDR3 protein.

TRBV19,12,TRBJ1-1,ASTAGTGATEAF
TRBV7-8,13,TRBJ2-3,ASSLGGPGTDTQY
TRBV15,12,TRBJ2-1,ATAGTSGLNEQF
TRBV9,13,TRBJ2-1,ASSARDGQYNEQF
TRBV6-5,11,TRBJ2-1,ASSSPGADEQF
TRBV2,13,TRBJ2-7,ASSDRDMSSYEQY
TRBV20-1,12,TRBJ2-7,SAKKSRTTYEQY
TRBV20-1,11,TRBJ2-3,SALAGGTDTQY
TRBV2,11,TRBJ2-1,ASSEAPYNEQF
TRBV20-1,12,TRBJ1-2,SARQTTGFSGYT
TRBV6-5,11,TRBJ2-7,ASSSGGIYEQY
TRBV20-1,13,TRBJ2-7,SAIPTTGDIYEQY
TRBV5-1,11,TRBJ1-6,ASMGTGNSPLH
TRBV7-2,12,TRBJ2-7,ASSPWGSYYEQY
TRBV6-2/TRBV6-3,13,TRBJ2-5,ASSYEGLFLETQY
TRBV12-3/TRBV12-4,11,TRBJ2-2,ASSFWGAGELF
TRBV10-3,17,TRBJ2-4,AISESTLLQSVAKNIQY
TRBV5-1,15,TRBJ2-3,ASSETSGGPSTDTQY
TRBV7-9,13,TRBJ2-1,ASSPGAGTYNEQF
TRBV7-9,12,TRBJ1-1,ASSAQQGNTEAF
TRBV10-3,12,TRBJ2-1,AISEGGSYNEQF
TRBV3-1,12,TRBJ1-6,ASSQDWPSQGFH
TRBV27,12,TRBJ1-1,ASSFYRENTEAF
TRBV20-1,12,TRBJ2-5,SARGRLAGETQY
TRBV9,14,TRBJ2-3,ASSVAAGGRADTQY
TRBV5-1,13,TRBJ2-1,ATRTTGTGYNEQF
TRBV27,12,TRBJ1-1,ASRPQGSSAEAF
TRBV20-1,13,TRBJ2-7,SARQGRTGDYEQY
TRBV6-2/TRBV6-3,12,TRBJ2-1,ASSYWTTDNEQF
TRBV5-1,13,TRBJ2-6,ASSSSNSGANVLT
TRBV5-5,16,TRBJ1-6,ASSLSLAADLTNSPLH
TRBV9,12,TRBJ2-3,ASSPTPGTDTQY
TRBV9,11,TRBJ2-5,ASSPTRGETQY
TRBV7-9,12,TRBJ1-1,ASSFAGTDTEAF
TRBV7-2,12,TRBJ1-2,ASSSTGHRHGYT
TRBV2,13,TRBJ2-2,ASSPRIVNTGELF
TRBV9,10,TRBJ2-7,ASSGDRDEQY
TRBV5-1,15,TRBJ1-1,ASSSFPGQVSNTEAF
TRBV10-3,10,TRBJ2-7,AISSGGYEQY
TRBV20-1,9,TRBJ2-5,SAEGEETQY
TRBV20-1,11,TRBJ2-5,SAGTGTEETQY